These 28 T cell receptor beta chains share one sample of origin, sequenced in a study of shared clonotypes between healthy human individuals. The assay was immunoSEQ multiplex PCR, and TCRdb's table has in-frame clones only and misses some. This sample has about a million clones; under 80% occur once, and the top ten carry 1.2% to 1.5%. Sequenced sample: memory CD4+ T cells sorted from blood. Subset denoted: CD45RA-negative fraction. Receptors were obtained from a man aged 18 to 35 in good health.

CDR3 region: CASSLRDVRGYTF. CDR3 sequence (DNA): TGTGCCAGCAGCTTGAGGGACGTACGCGGCTACACCTTC. This chain joins TRBV5-5 and TRBJ1-2, with D maybe TRBD1 (5 bases). V was pared by 1 base and J by 8 bases, with 12 bases between. This CDR3 has 13 amino acids. The germline V gene has CDR1 SGHKS and CDR2 YYEKEE (reference sequence).

The chain links TRBV28 to TRBJ2-4, with D hard to call. The germline V and J ends were trimmed by 5 bases and 11 bases, with 13 bases remaining between them. The length of the CDR3 is 12 residues. Germline V CDR1 and CDR2: MDHEN, SYDVKM. CDR3: CASSTGPLVQYF. As DNA, the CDR3 is TGTGCCAGCAGTACCGGGCCTCTCGTTCAGTACTTC.

This chain joins TRBV7-2 and TRBJ2-7; perhaps TRBD2 as D (6 bases). V lost 6 bases to trimming and J lost 6 bases, with 18 bases between them. The CDR3 spans 14 residues. The germline V gene has CDR1 SGHTA and CDR2 FQGNSA. DNA for the CDR3: TGTGCCAGCAGGAAACCGGGAGCCGCGCGCGAGCAGTACTTC. Translation: CASRKPGAAREQYF.

The V call is TRBV7-3, the J call TRBJ1-1; D possibly corresponds to TRBD1 (5 bases). V shed 4 bases and J shed 0 bases, with 18 bases lying between them. This CDR3 is built from 17 residues. Germline CDR1 SGHTA, CDR2 FQGTGA. This chain's CDR3 is CASSSELTGTLNTEAFF. The CDR3 DNA follows: TGTGCCAGCAGCTCCGAGTTGACCGGGACGTTGAACACTGAAGCTTTCTTT.

J is TRBJ1-2 and V is TRBV18; unclear D gene. V was clipped by 1 base and J by 5 bases, with 8 bases between them. CDR1 and CDR2 (germline): KGHSH, LQKENI. The CDR3 is made up of 13 amino acids. In DNA form, the CDR3 reads TGTGCCAGCTCACCACGGGCTGTATATGGCTACACCTTC. Its protein product is CASSPRAVYGYTF.

J is TRBJ1-2 and V is TRBV4-3; D not resolved. Germline V gene sequence: CDR1 LGHNA, CDR2 YSLEER. V was clipped by 0 bases and J by 5 bases, with 10 bases between them. This CDR3 contains 14 residues. CDR3 nucleotides: TGCGCCAGCAGCCAAGAAAGAGCCTTATATGGCTACACCTTC. It specifies CASSQERALYGYTF.

The chain carries TRBV16 and TRBJ2-1, with D uncertain. Germline CDR1 is KGHSY and CDR2 is FQNENV. V gave up 1 base and J gave up 5 bases, with 3 bases separating them. The CDR3 spans 12 residues. The CDR3 DNA reads as TGTGCCAGCAGCCAATACCACAATGAGCAGTTCTTC. This sequence encodes CASSQYHNEQFF.

In this sample, this clone turned up a few times. The V gene is TRBV7-2, the J gene TRBJ2-3; a possible D gene is TRBD2 (6 bases). This CDR3 spans 16 amino acids. Trimming left V 0 bases short and J 2 bases short, with 12 bases between. Germline values: CDR1 SGHTA, CDR2 FQGNSA. The CDR3 loop is CASSLAVAGPTDTQYF. The CDR3 nucleotides are TGTGCCAGCAGCTTAGCGGTGGCGGGACCCACAGATACGCAGTATTTT.

Note on this clone: Within the sample, other DNA sequences also encode this same CDR3. The chain combines TRBV5-1 with TRBJ2-3; TRBD2 might be the D (6 bases). Germline CDR1 SGHRS, CDR2 YFSETQ. V gave up 3 bases and J gave up 4 bases, with 12 bases separating them. The CDR3 runs to 14 residues. This CDR3 is CASSSSGGADTQYF. The DNA for the CDR3 is TGCGCCAGCAGCTCATCCGGCGGGGCAGATACGCAGTATTTT. The full variable domain, completed using reference TRBV5-1 and TRBJ2-3, is KAGVTQTPRYLIKTRGQQVTLSCSPISGHRSVSWYQQTPGQGLQFLFEYFSETQRNKGNFPGRFSGRQFSNSRSEMNVSTLELGDSALYLCASSSSGGADTQYFGPGTRLTVL.

The chain uses TRBV7-2 and TRBJ2-7, with D perhaps matching TRBD1 or TRBD2 (7 bases each). There are 15 residues in the CDR3. Germline V lookup: CDR1 SGHTA, CDR2 FQGNSA. V was cut by 5 bases and J by 2 bases, with 16 bases left in between. CDR3 nucleotides: TGTGCCAGCAGCCCTCAGGGGGGGGCCGCCTACGAGCAGTACTTC. Encoded protein: CASSPQGGAAYEQYF.

The chain has TRBV18 and TRBJ2-5, with TRBD1 identical over 7 bases. V shed 6 bases and J 13 bases; nucleotides not matched to a gene: 14. Germline V gene sequence: CDR1 KGHSH, CDR2 LQKENI. The CDR3 loop spans 13 amino acids. DNA for the CDR3: TGTGCCAGCTCCCAATCTCTTAGGGACAGCTCGTACTTC. Translating it yields CASSQSLRDSSYF. The full variable domain, rest sourced from reference TRBV18 and TRBJ2-5, is NAGVMQNPRHLVRRRGQEARLRCSPMKGHSHVYWYRQLPEEGLKFMVYLQKENIIDESGMPKERFSAEFPKEGPSILRIQQVVRGDSAAYFCASSQSLRDSSYFGPGTRLLVL.

The chain employs TRBV7-2 and TRBJ1-2; D remains ambiguous. The germline V gene encodes CDR1 SGHTA and CDR2 FQGNSA. CDR3 length: 14 amino acids. V gave up 5 bases and J gave up 0 bases, with 10 bases separating them. The CDR3 here is CASSPNAANYGYTF. CDR3 in DNA: TGTGCCAGCAGCCCCAACGCGGCTAACTATGGCTACACCTTC. The whole variable domain, remainder taken from reference TRBV7-2 and TRBJ1-2, is GAGVSQSPSNKVTEKGKDVELRCDPISGHTALYWYRQSLGQGLEFLIYFQGNSAPDKSGLPSDRFSAERTGGSVSTLTIQRTQQEDSAVYLCASSPNAANYGYTFGSGTRLTVV.

The chain joins TRBV7-2 to TRBJ2-3; D is unclear. The CDR3 sequence is 14 residues long. CDR1 is SGHTA and CDR2 is FQGNSA in the germline V gene. The germline V and J ends were trimmed by 1 base and 6 bases, with 11 bases remaining between them. The CDR3 protein is CASSLVAPADTQYF. The CDR3 DNA follows: TGTGCCAGCAGCTTAGTGGCCCCGGCGGATACGCAGTATTTT. Looking up the rest from reference TRBV7-2 and TRBJ2-3 gives the full variable domain: GAGVSQSPSNKVTEKGKDVELRCDPISGHTALYWYRQSLGQGLEFLIYFQGNSAPDKSGLPSDRFSAERTGGSVSTLTIQRTQQEDSAVYLCASSLVAPADTQYFGPGTRLTVL.

A single count supports this clone. The V call is TRBV4-1, the J call TRBJ2-1; 11 bases map to TRBD2. Germline V CDR1 and CDR2: MGHRA, YSYEKL. The CDR3 is 15 amino acids. V was pared by 4 bases and J by 8 bases, with 7 bases of the junction left unmatched. The CDR3 coding sequence is TGCGCCAGCAGCCTTAGCGGGGGGGCCGACGATGAGCAGTTCTTC. Translating gives CASSLSGGADDEQFF.

CDR3 bases: TGTGCCAGCAGCTCTGGGAGCGGGAGTGGAGGCGAGCAGTACTTC. This encodes CASSSGSGSGGEQYF. The V gene is TRBV7-2, the J gene TRBJ2-7; TRBD2 matches 8 bases. The CDR3 extends over 15 amino acids. V was pared by 4 bases and J by 6 bases, with 11 bases of the junction left unmatched. From germline, CDR1 is SGHTA and CDR2 FQGNSA.

The gene calls are TRBV7-2 and TRBJ2-1; tentative D call: TRBD2 (7 bases). The CDR3 length is 13 residues. Deletions cut 6 bases from V and 9 bases from J, with 15 bases between. Germline V lookup: CDR1 SGHTA, CDR2 FQGNSA. The CDR3 spells CASRIYREGEQFF. The DNA of the CDR3 is TGTGCCAGCAGAATATACAGGGAGGGTGAGCAGTTCTTC.

This clone has just one count. The J gene is TRBJ1-1, the V gene TRBV5-4, with D perhaps TRBD1 (5 bases). Germline values: CDR1 SGHNT, CDR2 YYREEE (reference sequence). The CDR3 contains 16 residues. Trimming left V 2 bases short and J 3 bases short, with 17 bases between. The chain's CDR3 is CASSFPSWPGDTEAFF. CDR3 bases: TGTGCCAGCAGCTTCCCCTCTTGGCCGGGGGACACTGAAGCTTTCTTT.

This clone was found a few times. This CDR3 is also generated by other DNA sequences in the sample. The chain links TRBV18 to TRBJ2-5; D uncertain. This CDR3 region has 13 residues. CDR1 and CDR2 from the germline V gene are KGHSH and LQKENI. V was shortened by 3 bases and J by 5 bases, with 10 bases between the two germline ends. The CDR3 DNA is TGTGCCAGCTCACCCCCTACCCGGGAGACCCAGTACTTC. The encoded protein is CASSPPTRETQYF.

About this clone itself: The junction departs from germline at one end; a sequencing error may be responsible. The chain employs TRBV7-2 and TRBJ2-7, with D perhaps matching TRBD2 (6 bases). The CDR3 is 14 residues long. The germline V gene has CDR1 SGHTA and CDR2 FQGNSA. CDR3 sequence: CASSPRLGAYEQYF. In nucleotides, the CDR3 is TGTGCCAGCAGCCCCCGACTAGGGGCTTACGAGCAGTATTTC.

About this clone itself: It may be a read error: a sequence one base away is much more abundant. V gene TRBV2 combines with J gene TRBJ2-2; 8 positions agree with TRBD2. The J segment lost 0 bases and the V segment lost 10 bases, leaving 4 bases of the junction unmatched. This CDR3 is built from 14 residues. CDR1 and CDR2 (germline): SNHLY, FYNNEI. This CDR3 reads CATSSGSNTGELFF. CDR3 nucleotides: TGTGCCACCTCTAGCGGGTCGAACACCGGGGAGCTGTTTTTT.

The chain joins TRBV14 to TRBJ2-4; D remains unclear. The CDR3 is made up of 13 amino acids. V was pared by 1 base and J by 11 bases, with 12 bases between. Germline CDR1 reads SGHDN; CDR2 reads FVKESK. CDR3: CASSQGAFGVQYF. Here the CDR3 DNA reads TGTGCCAGCAGCCAAGGAGCGTTTGGGGTTCAGTACTTC.

Regarding this clone: The sample carries other DNA sequences with the same CDR3. This chain joins TRBV28 and TRBJ1-2; D remains unclear. The CDR3 loop spans 12 amino acids. V shed 6 bases and J shed 6 bases, with 11 bases lying between them. Germline lookup yields CDR1 MDHEN and CDR2 SYDVKM. The CDR3: CASSAKGDGYTF. The CDR3 nucleotides read TGTGCCAGCAGCGCTAAGGGTGATGGCTACACCTTC.

The V and J genes are TRBV7-2 and TRBJ2-3; possible D gene TRBD1, 7 bases. The CDR3 loop spans 16 amino acids. Deletions cut 1 base from V and 0 bases from J, with 11 bases between. The germline CDR1 and CDR2 sequences are SGHTA and FQGNSA. CDR3 region: CASSLVGGQSTDTQYF. In DNA form, the CDR3 reads TGTGCCAGCAGCTTAGTGGGGGGACAGAGCACAGATACGCAGTATTTT.

The chain employs TRBV5-4 and TRBJ2-1; TRBD2 aligns across 9 bases. The CDR3 has 16 amino acids. V dropped 2 bases and J dropped 2; count of bases not matched to a gene: 5. CDR1 and CDR2 (germline): SGHNT, YYREEE (reference sequence). The CDR3 DNA is TGTGCCAGCAGCTTTCCTAGCGGGAAAACCTACAATGAGCAGTTCTTC. This gives the protein CASSFPSGKTYNEQFF.

Regarding this clone: Other DNA sequences from this sample encode an identical CDR3 as well. The chain carries TRBV5-4 and TRBJ1-5; D is uncertain. V was shortened by 0 bases and J by 1 base, with 2 bases between the two germline ends. This CDR3 is 13 amino acids long. The V gene's germline CDR1 is SGHNT and CDR2 YYREEE (reference sequence). The CDR3 DNA sequence: TGTGCCAGCAGCTTGGGCAGCAATCAGCCCCAGCATTTT. Encoded protein: CASSLGSNQPQHF.

The chain links TRBV5-1 to TRBJ2-1; TRBD1 matches 8 bases. Germline CDR1 reads SGHRS; CDR2 reads YFSETQ. V shed 6 bases, J shed 8 bases, and the junction held 10 bases outside the gene matches. This CDR3 region has 14 residues. The CDR3 sequence is CASTLTGVIDEQFF. In nucleotides, the CDR3 is TGCGCCAGCACCCTGACAGGGGTAATTGATGAGCAGTTCTTC.

Many counts were recorded for this clone. This sample includes further DNA sequences coding for the same CDR3. V is TRBV4-2 and J is TRBJ2-7, with 11 nucleotides matching TRBD2. After removal of 4 bases from V and 0 bases from J, the junction contained 5 bases not matched to a gene. The CDR3 covers 16 residues. Germline lookup yields CDR1 LGHNA and CDR2 YNFKEQ. CDR3 sequence reads: CASSPSTSGASYEQYF. The CDR3 nucleotides read TGTGCCAGCAGCCCCTCGACTAGCGGGGCCTCCTACGAGCAGTACTTC.

The chain recombines TRBV5-1 with TRBJ1-6; D perhaps matches TRBD1 (5 bases). This CDR3 contains 15 residues. Per the germline V gene, CDR1 is SGHRS and CDR2 is YFSETQ. Trimming removed 1 base from V and 8 bases from J, with 13 bases in between. CDR3 sequence: CASSLSGLKDSPLHF. For the CDR3, the DNA is TGCGCCAGCAGCTTGTCAGGGTTGAAGGATTCACCCCTCCACTTT. Full variable domain (remainder filled in from reference TRBV5-1 and TRBJ1-6): KAGVTQTPRYLIKTRGQQVTLSCSPISGHRSVSWYQQTPGQGLQFLFEYFSETQRNKGNFPGRFSGRQFSNSRSEMNVSTLELGDSALYLCASSLSGLKDSPLHFGNGTRLTVT.